Following are 31 T cell receptor beta chains from one sample sequenced in a study of technical replicates of blood from a handful of donors. The assay was immunoSEQ multiplex PCR, and TCRdb's table has in-frame clones only and misses some. The sample holds over 70,000 clones, 80% to 95% seen once. Specimen: T cells isolated from PBMCs. These TCRs come from a human donor in good health.

The chain combines TRBV15 with TRBJ2-3, with D unresolved. The germline V gene encodes CDR1 LNHNV and CDR2 YYDKDF (reference sequence). Deletions cut 1 base from V and 4 bases from J, with 3 bases between. CDR3 length: 12 amino acids. CDR3 loop: CATSRAADTQYF. The CDR3, as DNA: TGTGCCACCAGCAGAGCGGCAGATACGCAGTATTTT.

The chain links TRBV4-2 to TRBJ2-7; TRBD2 might be the D (6 bases). The CDR3 has 13 residues. Trimming shortened V by 10 bases and J by 6 bases, and 19 bases separated the two germline ends. Per germline, CDR1 LGHNA and CDR2 YNFKEQ. This CDR3 is CATQGTPASEQYF. CDR3 DNA sequence: TGTGCCACTCAAGGGACTCCCGCCAGCGAGCAGTACTTC.

This clone occurred once. The chain combines TRBV9 with TRBJ1-3; weak D call: TRBD1 (5 bases). Germline lookup yields CDR1 SGDLS and CDR2 YYNGEE. The V and J ends lost 3 bases and 1 base respectively, with 23 bases between them. The CDR3 consists of 19 residues. The CDR3 protein is CASSAPLASQGYSGNTIYF. CDR3 DNA: TGTGCCAGCAGCGCCCCTCTCGCAAGTCAGGGTTATTCTGGAAACACCATATATTTT.

The chain uses TRBV10-2 and TRBJ1-2; perhaps TRBD1 as D (5 bases). The CDR3 extends over 16 amino acids. Trimming removed 6 bases at V and 8 bases at J, with 25 bases between. Per germline, CDR1 WSHSY and CDR2 SAAADI. The CDR3 region has the DNA TGCGCCAGCAGCTATCTCGCCTTAGGTGCGGGGCTCGGCTACACCTTC. Its translation: CASSYLALGAGLGYTF.

The chain employs TRBV12-5 and TRBJ1-1; D is undetermined. The germline V gene encodes CDR1 LGHNT and CDR2 FRNRAP. The CDR3 totals 15 residues. V was clipped by 7 bases and J by 3 bases, with 18 bases between them. The CDR3 reads CASAPRALRDTEAFF. The CDR3 bases are TGTGCTAGTGCCCCTCGTGCGCTTCGGGACACTGAAGCTTTCTTT.

The chain's CDR3 is CASSAQPGQGTEAFF. The DNA for the CDR3 is TGTGCCAGCAGCGCCCAACCGGGACAGGGGACTGAAGCTTTCTTT. The chain couples TRBV7-3 to TRBJ1-1; 10 positions match TRBD1. With 5 bases clipped from V and 5 bases from J, the junction kept 8 bases outside the gene matches. The CDR3 is 15 residues long. CDR1 is SGHTA, CDR2 FQGTGA, per germline.

V is TRBV29-1 and J is TRBJ2-5; 8 bases map to TRBD2. CDR3 length equals 13 residues. Germline V CDR1 and CDR2: SQVTM, ANQGSEA. V was clipped by 6 bases and J by 5 bases; unmatched bases: 8. The CDR3, as DNA: TGCAGCGTCCTGCCGGGAGGGAAGGAGACCCAGTACTTC. Translated: CSVLPGGKETQYF.

The chain has TRBV7-9 and TRBJ2-1; no clear D. Trimming removed 4 bases from V and 7 bases from J, with 2 bases in between. This CDR3 contains 10 residues. CDR1 is SEHNR, CDR2 FQNEAQ, per germline (reference sequence). The CDR3 sequence: CASSSNEQFF. The DNA of the CDR3 is TGTGCCAGCAGCTCAAATGAGCAGTTCTTC.

The genes are TRBV7-2 and TRBJ2-7, with TRBD1 as a possible D gene (5 bases). V was cut by 9 bases and J by 5 bases, with 17 bases left in between. CDR3 size: 13 residues. Germline V lookup: CDR1 SGHTA, CDR2 FQGNSA. CDR3 in amino acids: CASAEIQVDEQYF. The DNA of the CDR3 is TGTGCCAGTGCCGAAATACAGGTTGACGAGCAGTACTTC.

The chain links TRBV6-5 to TRBJ1-5; TRBD1 aligns across 8 bases. This CDR3 contains 15 residues. CDR1 MNHEY and CDR2 SVGAGI come from the germline V gene. V lost 5 bases and J lost 2; bases outside the gene matches: 5. CDR3 sequence reads: CASSIAGGGNQPQHF. CDR3 DNA: TGTGCCAGCAGTATTGCAGGGGGCGGCAATCAGCCCCAGCATTTT.

The V call is TRBV6-6, the J call TRBJ2-2; D call uncertain. V gave up 7 bases and J gave up 3 bases, with 6 bases separating them. The V gene's germline CDR1 is MNHNY and CDR2 SVGAGI (reference sequence). The CDR3 is 12 residues long. The CDR3 nucleotides are TGTGCCAGCACCCCCTACACCGGGGAGCTGTTTTTT. This translates into CASTPYTGELFF.

The J gene is TRBJ2-1, the V gene TRBV28; perhaps TRBD2 as D (5 bases). CDR1 MDHEN and CDR2 SYDVKM come from the germline V gene. CDR3 size: 16 residues. Trimming cost V 5 bases and J 5 bases, with 19 bases left between them. The DNA of the CDR3 is TGTGCCAGCAGTCCTGGGATACTAGAGACAAACAATGAGCAGTTCTTC. It codes for CASSPGILETNNEQFF.

The chain recombines TRBV27 with TRBJ2-7, with 8 nucleotides matching TRBD2. V lost 2 bases to trimming and J lost 5 bases; unmatched junction nucleotides: 8. The CDR3 loop spans 15 amino acids. From germline, CDR1 is MNHEY and CDR2 SMNVEV (reference sequence). In nucleotides, the CDR3 is TGTGCCAGCAGTTTAACGGCGGGAGGTCCTCACGAGCAGTACTTC. This translates into CASSLTAGGPHEQYF.

This clone was detected only a few times. This chain joins TRBV9 and TRBJ1-1, with TRBD1 matching over 9 bases. V lost 4 bases and J lost 3; bases outside the gene matches: 4. The CDR3 has 14 residues. Germline lookup yields CDR1 SGDLS and CDR2 YYNGEE. The CDR3 spells CASSTTGGDTEAFF. CDR3 sequence (DNA): TGTGCCAGCAGCACGACAGGGGGAGACACTGAAGCTTTCTTT.

The chain employs TRBV27 and TRBJ2-1; 9 nucleotides align to TRBD1. V shed 1 base and J 6 bases; nucleotides not matched to a gene: 7. Germline CDR1 reads MNHEY; CDR2 reads SMNVEV (reference sequence). The CDR3 totals 16 residues. The CDR3 reads CASSLFMGQGGNEQFF. The CDR3, as DNA: TGTGCCAGCAGTTTATTCATGGGACAGGGAGGCAATGAGCAGTTCTTC.

V is TRBV13 and J is TRBJ2-7, with D unresolved. This CDR3 has 12 residues. Trimming pared 4 bases from V and 0 bases from J, leaving 4 bases between. Germline V gene sequence: CDR1 PRHDT, CDR2 FYEKMQ (reference sequence). In DNA form, the CDR3 reads TGTGCCAGCAGCTCCTTCTCCTACGAGCAGTACTTC. Protein product: CASSSFSYEQYF.

The sample holds one count of this clone. The rearrangement joins TRBV27 to TRBJ2-7, with 7 bases identical to TRBD1. The CDR3 is 16 amino acids. From germline, CDR1 is MNHEY and CDR2 SMNVEV (reference sequence). V gave up 4 bases and J gave up 3 bases; unmatched junction bases: 12. The CDR3 loop reads CASSSSQGLVFYEQYF. The CDR3, as DNA: TGTGCCAGCAGTTCATCACAGGGGTTAGTTTTCTACGAGCAGTACTTC.

V is TRBV18 and J is TRBJ1-1; D call uncertain. V lost 6 bases and J 5 bases, leaving 13 bases between the germline ends. From germline, CDR1 is KGHSH and CDR2 LQKENI. There are 13 residues in the CDR3. The CDR3 DNA sequence: TGTGCCAGCTCTAGTCGGGTACGAACTGAAGCTTTCTTT. Translated, it gives CASSSRVRTEAFF. Full variable domain (rest looked up from reference TRBV18 and TRBJ1-1): NAGVMQNPRHLVRRRGQEARLRCSPMKGHSHVYWYRQLPEEGLKFMVYLQKENIIDESGMPKERFSAEFPKEGPSILRIQQVVRGDSAAYFCASSSRVRTEAFFGQGTRLTVV.

The chain links TRBV10-3 to TRBJ2-1; TRBD2 agrees at 8 bases. Germline V gene lookup returns CDR1 ENHRY and CDR2 SYGVKD. Trimming cost V 4 bases and J 10 bases; bases outside gene matches: 9. The CDR3 covers 14 residues. CDR3 loop: CAISAGGPGGEQFF. The CDR3, as DNA: TGTGCCATCAGTGCGGGAGGGCCAGGAGGGGAGCAGTTCTTC.

The V gene is TRBV28, the J gene TRBJ2-2; tentatively, D is TRBD1 (7 bases). CDR3 length: 14 amino acids. Germline V gene lookup returns CDR1 MDHEN and CDR2 SYDVKM. The V gene lost 5 bases and the J gene lost 7 bases, with 14 bases spanning the gap. The CDR3 region is CASSPPGGNGELFF. CDR3 in DNA: TGTGCCAGCAGTCCCCCAGGGGGGAACGGGGAGCTGTTTTTT.

V usage is TRBV7-8 and J usage is TRBJ2-1; D uncertain. CDR1 and CDR2 (germline): SGHVS, FQNEAQ. V lost 4 bases and J 8 bases, leaving 12 bases between the germline ends. The CDR3 sequence is 13 residues long. The DNA for the CDR3 is TGTGCCAGCAGCTCCGCTTTTGGAGATGAGCAGTTCTTC. This sequence encodes CASSSAFGDEQFF.

The V call is TRBV6-1, the J call TRBJ2-1; no clear D. This CDR3 spans 12 amino acids. Germline assignment: CDR1 MNHNS and CDR2 SASEGT. V shed 4 bases and J shed 4 bases, with 5 bases lying between them. CDR3 in amino acids: CASSGTYNEQFF. The CDR3 nucleotides read TGTGCCAGCAGTGGAACTTACAATGAGCAGTTCTTC.

The CDR3 region is CASSLAGGGQAEQYF. CDR3 nucleotides: TGTGCCAGCAGCTTAGCTGGTGGAGGTCAGGCCGAGCAGTACTTC. The chain recombines TRBV13 with TRBJ2-7, with a weak D call TRBD2 (5 bases). The germline V gene has CDR1 PRHDT and CDR2 FYEKMQ (reference sequence). V lost 1 base and J 6 bases, leaving 16 bases between the germline ends. This CDR3 region has 15 residues.

The CDR3 coding sequence is TGTGCCAGCAGCCCAACGGAGACTGAAGCTTTCTTT. As protein: CASSPTETEAFF. The genes are TRBV13 and TRBJ1-1; D gene ambiguous. V was pared by 5 bases and J by 5 bases, with 9 bases between. The CDR3 is 12 residues long. Germline V gene data show CDR1 as PRHDT and CDR2 as FYEKMQ (reference sequence).

The chain couples TRBV28 to TRBJ2-7; tentatively, D is TRBD1 (6 bases). Looked up from germline, CDR1 is MDHEN and CDR2 is SYDVKM. V gave up 6 bases and J gave up 3 bases, with 18 bases separating them. The CDR3 spans 15 residues. CDR3 region: CASRRRQGRGYEQYF. The CDR3 coding sequence is TGTGCCAGCAGGAGAAGGCAGGGGAGAGGCTACGAGCAGTACTTC.

The DNA of the CDR3 is TGTGCCAGCAGCTTTTCGAGCGGTAGCTCCTACAATGAGCAGTTCTTC. Translating it yields CASSFSSGSSYNEQFF. The V and J genes are TRBV7-2 and TRBJ2-1; D might be TRBD2 (5 bases). Germline-derived CDR1 and CDR2 are SGHTA and FQGNSA. CDR3 length equals 16 residues. The V and J ends lost 3 bases and 0 bases respectively, with 12 bases between them.

This clone was seen a single time. V and J are TRBV9 and TRBJ2-3; 9 bases align to TRBD1. CDR3 size: 15 residues. Germline trimming cut 4 bases from V and 3 bases from J; bases unmatched to any gene: 6. Germline CDR1 is SGDLS and CDR2 is YYNGEE. This chain's CDR3 is CASSLGTGWTDTQYF. The CDR3 bases are TGTGCCAGCAGCTTAGGGACAGGGTGGACAGATACGCAGTATTTT.

This clone was seen a few times. This chain connects TRBV9 to TRBJ1-4, with D possibly TRBD1 on 5 matching bases. The CDR3 is 13 amino acids. The V gene's germline CDR1 is SGDLS and CDR2 YYNGEE. V dropped 5 bases and J dropped 5 bases, with 10 bases sitting between them. The CDR3 DNA follows: TGTGCCAGCAGTCCAGGGTTGAATGAAAAACTGTTTTTT. Its protein is CASSPGLNEKLFF.

The V call is TRBV12-5, the J call TRBJ1-1, with 7 positions matching TRBD1. This CDR3 is 14 amino acids long. Trimming took 3 bases from V and 2 from J; bases not matched to a gene: 3. Germline CDR1 and CDR2: LGHNT and FRNRAP. CDR3 sequence reads: CASGLRGRNTEAFF. As DNA, the CDR3 is TGTGCTAGTGGTTTAAGGGGGCGAAACACTGAAGCTTTCTTT.

This sequence joins TRBV9 and TRBJ2-7; D unresolved. V dropped 0 bases and J dropped 3 bases, with 4 bases sitting between them. CDR1 is SGDLS, CDR2 YYNGEE, per germline. The CDR3 totals 12 residues. CDR3 in amino acids: CASSVGDYEQYF. The CDR3 DNA reads TGTGCCAGCAGCGTAGGCGACTACGAGCAGTACTTC.

The V and J genes are TRBV19 and TRBJ2-3; no clear D gene. V lost 3 bases to trimming and J lost 4 bases, with 11 bases between them. Germline V gene sequence: CDR1 LNHDA, CDR2 SQIVND (reference sequence). CDR3 length equals 14 residues. The CDR3: CASSMIRDADTQYF. CDR3 sequence (DNA): TGTGCCAGTAGTATGATTAGAGATGCAGATACGCAGTATTTT.